The rows below give T cell receptor beta chains drawn from one sample of a study of T cells after posttransplantation cyclophosphamide. Only in-frame clones appear in the TCRdb table, and some are missing; sequencing was by immunoSEQ multiplex PCR. Of approximately 40,000 clones listed, roughly 78% were seen once; the top ten hold about 8%. This sample comprised CD4+ T cells sorted from blood, obtained about 1,900 days after a stem cell transplant with posttransplant cyclophosphamide. The source is a female patient in her 40s who received an allogeneic stem cell transplant from a related donor, was CMV-positive, and had no GVHD. Certain T cells may be donor cells from the graft. CDR3s include the opening cysteine and the closing phenylalanine or tryptophan. The D gene is left open where the match is weak. Expanded clones are given a class, and other clones once, few, many or no size at all.

clone_size j_call v_call d_call cdr3_nt cdr3_aa
once TRBJ2-3 TRBV7-2 . TGTGCCAGCAGCTTAGCGGGCAGGGGCGGGTTAGCTGTTCATACGCAGTATTTT CASSLAGRGGLAVHTQYF
. TRBJ2-1 TRBV9 TRBD2 TGTGCCAGCAGCGTGGCGGGGGGGCCACAAAGCTCCTACAATGAGCAGTTCTTC CASSVAGGPQSSYNEQFF
. TRBJ1-5 TRBV7-9 . TGTGCCAGCAGCGCCGGGTATCAGCCCCAGCATTTT CASSAGYQPQHF
. TRBJ1-1 TRBV9 . TGTGCCAGCAGCGTAAAGGCAGGGTTGAACACTGAAGCTTTCTTT CASSVKAGLNTEAFF
few TRBJ2-7 TRBV7-2 . TGTGCCAGCAGCATTACACTGCGGGAGCAGTACTTC CASSITLREQYF
. TRBJ1-4 TRBV9 . TGTGCCAGCAGCCCAAGACAGACCGAAAAACTGTTTTTT CASSPRQTEKLFF
. TRBJ1-1 TRBV13 . TGTGCCAGCAGCTTAGAGCGGGTCCGAACTGAAGCTTTCTTT CASSLERVRTEAFF
. TRBJ2-5 TRBV29-1 . TGCAGCGGGGGGCGGGACAGCCAAGAGACCCAGTACTTC CSGGRDSQETQYF
. TRBJ2-3 TRBV13 . TGTGCCAGCAGCTATTCGTCAGGGCAGGATACGCAGTATTTT CASSYSSGQDTQYF
. TRBJ1-6 TRBV13 TRBD1 TGTGCCAGCAGCTTCTCAGGGGGCTATAATTCACCCCTCCACTTT CASSFSGGYNSPLHF
medium-sized TRBJ1-2 TRBV7-3 . TGTGCCAGCAGCTTTGGAGGTTCGGATGGCTACACCTTC CASSFGGSDGYTF